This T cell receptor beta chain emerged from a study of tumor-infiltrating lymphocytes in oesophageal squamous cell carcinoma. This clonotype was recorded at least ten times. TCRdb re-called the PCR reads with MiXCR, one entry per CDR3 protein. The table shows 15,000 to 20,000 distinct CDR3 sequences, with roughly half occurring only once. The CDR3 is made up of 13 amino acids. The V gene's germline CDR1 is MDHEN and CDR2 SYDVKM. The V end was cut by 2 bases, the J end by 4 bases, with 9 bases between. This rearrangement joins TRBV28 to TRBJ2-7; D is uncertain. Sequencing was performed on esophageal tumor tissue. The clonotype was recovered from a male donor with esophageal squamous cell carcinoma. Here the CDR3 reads CASSLPPHYEQYF. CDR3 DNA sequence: TGTGCCAGCAGTTTACCACCTCATTACGAGCAGTACTTC.